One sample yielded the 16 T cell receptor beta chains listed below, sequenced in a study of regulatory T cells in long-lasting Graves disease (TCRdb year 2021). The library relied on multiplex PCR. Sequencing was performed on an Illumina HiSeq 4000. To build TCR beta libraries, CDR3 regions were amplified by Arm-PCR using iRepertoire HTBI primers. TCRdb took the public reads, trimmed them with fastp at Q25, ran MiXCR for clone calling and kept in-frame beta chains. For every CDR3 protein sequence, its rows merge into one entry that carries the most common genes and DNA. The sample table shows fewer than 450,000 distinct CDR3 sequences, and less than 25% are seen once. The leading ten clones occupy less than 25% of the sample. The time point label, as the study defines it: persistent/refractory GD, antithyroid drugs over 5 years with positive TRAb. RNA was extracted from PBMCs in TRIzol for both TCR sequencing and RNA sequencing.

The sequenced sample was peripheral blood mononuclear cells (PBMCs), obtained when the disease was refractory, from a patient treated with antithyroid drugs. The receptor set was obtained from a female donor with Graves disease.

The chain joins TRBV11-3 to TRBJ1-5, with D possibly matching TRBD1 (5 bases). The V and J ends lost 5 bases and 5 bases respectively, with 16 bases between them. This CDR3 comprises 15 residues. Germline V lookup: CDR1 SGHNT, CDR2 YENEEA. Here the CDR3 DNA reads TGTGCCAGCAGCACGACAGAAGCAACTTATCAGCCCCAGCATTTT. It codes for CASSTTEATYQPQHF.

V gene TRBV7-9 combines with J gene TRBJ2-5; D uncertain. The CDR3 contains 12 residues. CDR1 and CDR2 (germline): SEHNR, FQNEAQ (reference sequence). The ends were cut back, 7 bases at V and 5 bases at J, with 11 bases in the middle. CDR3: CASTSGYETQYF. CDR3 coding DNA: TGTGCCAGCACCTCTGGGTACGAGACCCAGTACTTC.

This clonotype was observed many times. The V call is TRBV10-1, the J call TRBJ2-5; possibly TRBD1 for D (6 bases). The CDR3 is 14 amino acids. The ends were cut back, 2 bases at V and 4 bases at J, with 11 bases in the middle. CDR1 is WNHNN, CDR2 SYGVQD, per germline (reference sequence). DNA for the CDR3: TGCGCCAGCAGTGAGGCTGGACAGAGAGAGACCCAGTACTTC. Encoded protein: CASSEAGQRETQYF.

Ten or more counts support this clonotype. As DNA, the CDR3 is TGTGCCAGCAGCCAAGATGGGGGTGTCACTCAGCCCCAGCATTTT. It encodes CASSQDGGVTQPQHF. The J gene is TRBJ1-5, the V gene TRBV3-1; possible D gene TRBD1, 5 bases. Germline values: CDR1 LGHDT, CDR2 YNNKEL (reference sequence). The V gene lost 0 bases and the J gene lost 6 bases, with 12 bases spanning the gap. This CDR3 has 15 amino acids.

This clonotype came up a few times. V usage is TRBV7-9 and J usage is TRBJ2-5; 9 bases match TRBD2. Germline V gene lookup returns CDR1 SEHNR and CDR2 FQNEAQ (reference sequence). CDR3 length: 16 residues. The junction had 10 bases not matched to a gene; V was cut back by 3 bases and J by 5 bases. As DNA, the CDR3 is TGTGCCAGCAGCTTGATACGACTAGCGGAGCGGGAGACCCAGTACTTC. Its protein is CASSLIRLAERETQYF.

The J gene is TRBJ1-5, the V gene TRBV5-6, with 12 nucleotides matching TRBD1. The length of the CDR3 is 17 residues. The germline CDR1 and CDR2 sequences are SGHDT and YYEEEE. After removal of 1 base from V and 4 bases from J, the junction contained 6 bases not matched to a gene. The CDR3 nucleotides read TGTGCCAGCAGCTTGACCGGGACAGGGGGCCCAAATCAGCCCCAGCATTTT. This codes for CASSLTGTGGPNQPQHF.

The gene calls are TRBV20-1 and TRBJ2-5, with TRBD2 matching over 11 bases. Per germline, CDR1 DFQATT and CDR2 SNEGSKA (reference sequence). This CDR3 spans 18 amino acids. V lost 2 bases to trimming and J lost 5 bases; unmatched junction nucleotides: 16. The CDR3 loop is CSARPLPGLADWFETQYF. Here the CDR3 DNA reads TGCAGTGCTAGACCTCTCCCGGGACTAGCGGATTGGTTCGAGACCCAGTACTTC.

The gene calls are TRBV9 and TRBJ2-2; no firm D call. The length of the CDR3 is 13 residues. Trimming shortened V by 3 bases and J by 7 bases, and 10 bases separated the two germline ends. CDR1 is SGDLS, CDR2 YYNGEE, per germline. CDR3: CASSEDQDGELFF. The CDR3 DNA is TGTGCCAGCAGCGAAGATCAAGACGGGGAGCTGTTTTTT.

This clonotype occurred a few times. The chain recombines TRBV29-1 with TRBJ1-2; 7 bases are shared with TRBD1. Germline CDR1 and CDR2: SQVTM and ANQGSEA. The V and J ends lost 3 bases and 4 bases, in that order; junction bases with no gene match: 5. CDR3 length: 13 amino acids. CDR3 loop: CSVDTPGGYGYTF. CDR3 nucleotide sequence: TGCAGCGTTGATACACCAGGGGGCTATGGCTACACCTTC.

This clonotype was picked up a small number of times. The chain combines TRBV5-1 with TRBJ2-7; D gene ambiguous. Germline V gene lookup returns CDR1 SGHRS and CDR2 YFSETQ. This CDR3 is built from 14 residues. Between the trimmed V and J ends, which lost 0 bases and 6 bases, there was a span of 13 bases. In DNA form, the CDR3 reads TGCGCCAGCAGCTTGGGGCATACTACCTTCGAGCAGTACTTC. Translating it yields CASSLGHTTFEQYF. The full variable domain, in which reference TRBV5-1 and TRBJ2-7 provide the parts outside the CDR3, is KAGVTQTPRYLIKTRGQQVTLSCSPISGHRSVSWYQQTPGQGLQFLFEYFSETQRNKGNFPGRFSGRQFSNSRSEMNVSTLELGDSALYLCASSLGHTTFEQYFGPGTRLTVT.

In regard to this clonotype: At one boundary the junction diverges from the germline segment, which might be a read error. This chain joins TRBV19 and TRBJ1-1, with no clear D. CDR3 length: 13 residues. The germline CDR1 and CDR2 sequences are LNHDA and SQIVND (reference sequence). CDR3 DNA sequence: TGTGTCAGTAGTAACCTAAAGAACACTGAAGCTTTCTTT. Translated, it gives CVSSNLKNTEAFF.

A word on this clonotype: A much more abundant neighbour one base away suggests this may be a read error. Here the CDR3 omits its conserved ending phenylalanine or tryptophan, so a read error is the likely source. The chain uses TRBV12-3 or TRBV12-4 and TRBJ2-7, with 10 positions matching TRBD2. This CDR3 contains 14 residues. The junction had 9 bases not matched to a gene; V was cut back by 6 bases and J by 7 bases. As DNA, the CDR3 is TGTGCCAGCAGCATAGCGGGAGGACTGAGTGAGCAGTACCTC. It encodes CASSIAGGLSEQYL.

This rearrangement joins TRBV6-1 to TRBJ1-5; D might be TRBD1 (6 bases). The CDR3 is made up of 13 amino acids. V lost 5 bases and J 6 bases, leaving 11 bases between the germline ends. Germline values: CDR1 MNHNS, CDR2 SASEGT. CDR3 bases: TGTGCCAGCAGTAAGAAGGGGGTTCAGCCCCAGCATTTT. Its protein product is CASSKKGVQPQHF.

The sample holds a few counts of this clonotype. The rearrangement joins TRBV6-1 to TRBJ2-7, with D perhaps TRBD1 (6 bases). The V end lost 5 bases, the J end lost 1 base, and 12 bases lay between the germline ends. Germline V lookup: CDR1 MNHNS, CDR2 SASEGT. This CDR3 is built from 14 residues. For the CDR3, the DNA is TGTGCCAGCAGTCAAGACAGGTTTTCCTACGAGCAGTACTTC. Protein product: CASSQDRFSYEQYF.

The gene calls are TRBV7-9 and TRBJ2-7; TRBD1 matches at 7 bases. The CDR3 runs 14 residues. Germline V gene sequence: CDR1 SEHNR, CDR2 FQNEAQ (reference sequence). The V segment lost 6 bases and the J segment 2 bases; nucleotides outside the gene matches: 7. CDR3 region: CASSSGQEPYEQYF. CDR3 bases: TGTGCCAGCAGTTCCGGACAGGAACCCTACGAGCAGTACTTC.

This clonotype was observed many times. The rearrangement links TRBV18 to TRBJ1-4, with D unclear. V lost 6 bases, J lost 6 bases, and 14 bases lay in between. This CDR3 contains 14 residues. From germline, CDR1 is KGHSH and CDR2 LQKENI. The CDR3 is CASSLGPRDEKLFF. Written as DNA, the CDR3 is TGTGCCAGCTCGCTCGGGCCGAGGGATGAAAAACTGTTTTTT.